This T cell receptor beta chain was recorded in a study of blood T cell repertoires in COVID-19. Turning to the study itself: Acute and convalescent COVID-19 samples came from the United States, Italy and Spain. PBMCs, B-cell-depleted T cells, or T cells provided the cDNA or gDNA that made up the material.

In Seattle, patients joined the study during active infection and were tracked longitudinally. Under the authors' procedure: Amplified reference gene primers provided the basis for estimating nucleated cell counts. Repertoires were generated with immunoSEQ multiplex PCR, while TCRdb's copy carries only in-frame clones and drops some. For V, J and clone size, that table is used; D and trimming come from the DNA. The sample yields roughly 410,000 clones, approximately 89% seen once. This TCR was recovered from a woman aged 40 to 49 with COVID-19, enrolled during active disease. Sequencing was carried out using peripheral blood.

The chain's CDR3 is CASSPLGRGNSPLHF. Written as DNA, the CDR3 is TGTGCCAGCAGCCCATTAGGCAGAGGGAATTCACCCCTCCACTTT. The V call is TRBV7-8, the J call TRBJ1-6, with no clear D. Germline loops: CDR1 SGHVS, CDR2 FQNEAQ. The CDR3 totals 15 residues. Trimming stripped 5 bases from V and 7 bases from J, with 15 bases between.